The clone carrying this T cell receptor beta chain was seen at least ten times. The antigen is not known. This sample is drawn from a study of identical twins. Study results and limitations: The abundant beta clonotypes from cord blood had fewer insertions, and memory repertoires had none of this.

Template switching added a universal primer binding site, and final cDNA carried unique molecular identifiers. TCRdb re-analysed the 5' RACE reads in MiXCR, keeping a single row per CDR3 protein. This table has roughly 240,000 distinct CDR3 sequences, 7% to 8.5% appearing once. The sample was also linked to a second study, of yellow fever vaccine responses in identical twins.

Sequencing input: CD8+ T cells sorted from blood. This clonotype originated in a woman aged 18-29 years in good health.

The CDR3 sequence is CASTLGGELFF. CDR3 in DNA: TGTGCCAGCACCCTCGGGGGGGAGCTGTTTTTT. The chain links TRBV28 to TRBJ2-2; unclear D gene. Germline V gene data show CDR1 as MDHEN and CDR2 as SYDVKM. V lost 7 bases to trimming and J lost 8 bases, with 8 bases between them. The CDR3 is 11 residues long.